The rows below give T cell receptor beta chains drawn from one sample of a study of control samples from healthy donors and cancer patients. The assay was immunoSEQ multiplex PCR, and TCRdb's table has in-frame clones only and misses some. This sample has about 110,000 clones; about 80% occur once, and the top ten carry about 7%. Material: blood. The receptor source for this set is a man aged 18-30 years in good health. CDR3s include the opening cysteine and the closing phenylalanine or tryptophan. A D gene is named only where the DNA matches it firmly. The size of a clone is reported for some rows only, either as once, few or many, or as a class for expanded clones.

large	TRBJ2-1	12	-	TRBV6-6	TGTGCCAGCAGTTACCGACGTGATGAGCAGTTCTTC	CASSYRRDEQFF
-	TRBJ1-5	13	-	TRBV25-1	TGTGCCAGCAGTGGTCCCACGGGCCAGCCCCAGCATTTT	CASSGPTGQPQHF
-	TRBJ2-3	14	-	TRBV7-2	TGTGCCAGCAGCGCATACCAAGTCCAGAGTACGCAGTATTTT	CASSAYQVQSTQYF
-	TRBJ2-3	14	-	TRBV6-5	TGTGCCAGCAGTTTAGGGGGGGTCACAGATACGCAGTATTTT	CASSLGGVTDTQYF
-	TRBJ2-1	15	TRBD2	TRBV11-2	TGTGCCAGCAGCTCTAGACTAGCCGGGTACAATGAGCAGTTCTTC	CASSSRLAGYNEQFF
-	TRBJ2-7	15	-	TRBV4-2	TGTGCCAGCAGCCAAGATGAGGGTTTAATCTACGAGCAGTACTTC	CASSQDEGLIYEQYF
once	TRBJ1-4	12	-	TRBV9	TGTGCCAGCAGCGTAAAGGGTGAAAAACTGTTTTTT	CASSVKGEKLFF
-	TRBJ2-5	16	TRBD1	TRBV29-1	TGCAGCGTTGAAGGGACAGGGTCTGGCTCCAAAGAGACCCAGTACTTC	CSVEGTGSGSKETQYF
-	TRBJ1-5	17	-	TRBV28	TGTGCCAGCAGTCCCCCTAGGCCGACGGCATCGAATCAGCCCCAGCATTTT	CASSPPRPTASNQPQHF
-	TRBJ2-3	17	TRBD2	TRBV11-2	TGTGCCAGCAGATCCGCCGGGGGGGGACTAGCTGGCGGTACGCAGTATTTT	CASRSAGGGLAGGTQYF
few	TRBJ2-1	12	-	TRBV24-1	TGTGCCACCAGTGATTGGGAAAATGAGCAGTTCTTC	CATSDWENEQFF
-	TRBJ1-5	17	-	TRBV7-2	TGTGCCAGCAGCTTAGCGCGGGGGTTAGGGGGCAATCAGCCCCAGCATTTT	CASSLARGLGGNQPQHF
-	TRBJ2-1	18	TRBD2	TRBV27	TGTGCCAGCAGTTTATTGACTAGCGGGGCATACTTTAACAATGAGCAGTTCTTC	CASSLLTSGAYFNNEQFF
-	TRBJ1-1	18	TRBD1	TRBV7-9	TGTGCCAGCAGCTCAGATTCCGGGACAGGACCTGAAAACACTGAAGCTTTCTTT	CASSSDSGTGPENTEAFF
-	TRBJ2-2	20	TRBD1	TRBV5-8	TGTGCCAGCAGCTTGACCGGCTCCCGGGACAGGGTAGCAGGAACCGGGGAGCTGTTTTTT	CASSLTGSRDRVAGTGELFF
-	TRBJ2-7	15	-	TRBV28	TGTGCCAGCAGTTTATCCTCGGGGGCAGGATACGAGCAGTACTTC	CASSLSSGAGYEQYF
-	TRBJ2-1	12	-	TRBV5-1	TGCGCCAGCAGCTTGGAGTCTTCGGGGCAGTTCTTC	CASSLESSGQFF
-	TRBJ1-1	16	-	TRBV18	TGTGCCAGCTCACCACCATCTGGGGCCAGGAACACTGAAGCTTTCTTT	CASSPPSGARNTEAFF
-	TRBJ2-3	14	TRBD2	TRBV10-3	TGTGCCATCAGTGGTGGGACTAGTACAGATACGCAGTATTTT	CAISGGTSTDTQYF
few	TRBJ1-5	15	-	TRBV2	TGTGCCAGCAGTGAAGATCAGGGAGTTACCGAGCCCCAGCATTTT	CASSEDQGVTEPQHF
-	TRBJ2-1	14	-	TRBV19	TGTGCCAGTAGTATAGATCAAACAGGGATTGAGCAGTTCTTC	CASSIDQTGIEQFF
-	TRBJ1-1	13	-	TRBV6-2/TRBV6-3	TGTGCCAGCAGCGGATCATTTAACACTGAAGCTTTCTTT	CASSGSFNTEAFF
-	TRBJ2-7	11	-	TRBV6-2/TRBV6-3	TGTGCCAGCAGCGCGACCTACGAGCAGTACTTC	CASSATYEQYF
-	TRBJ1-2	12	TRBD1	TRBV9	TGTGCCAGCAGCATCACAGGGGCGGGCTACACCTTC	CASSITGAGYTF
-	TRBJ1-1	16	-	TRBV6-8	TGTGCCAGCAGTTACTTACAAAAGGCGGATAAGACTGAAGCTTTCTTT	CASSYLQKADKTEAFF
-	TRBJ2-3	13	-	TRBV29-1	TGCAGCGTTGAGTCCGGGTACGCAGATACGCAGTATTTT	CSVESGYADTQYF
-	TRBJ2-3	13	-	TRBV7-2	TGTGCCAGCAGCTTTCAAGGCACAGATACGCAGTATTTT	CASSFQGTDTQYF
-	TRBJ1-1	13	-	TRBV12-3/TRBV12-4	TGTGCCAGCAGTTACGGGGCGTACACTGAAGCTTTCTTT	CASSYGAYTEAFF
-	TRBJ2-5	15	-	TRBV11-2	TGTGCCAGCAGCCGGGTGGCAGGGGGAGGATGGACCCAGTACTTC	CASSRVAGGGWTQYF
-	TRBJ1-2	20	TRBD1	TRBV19	TGTGCCAGTACCATGACCCCCGGGTCATCGAAGAGACAGGGCAGAGATGGCTACACCTTC	CASTMTPGSSKRQGRDGYTF
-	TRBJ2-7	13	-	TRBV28	TGTGCCAGCAATGAGGGGGTAGCCCGTGAGCAGTACTTC	CASNEGVAREQYF
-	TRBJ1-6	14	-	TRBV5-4	TGTGCCAGCAGCCCTGCAGGCCTTAATTCACCCCTCCACTTT	CASSPAGLNSPLHF
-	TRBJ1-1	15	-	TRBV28	TGTGCCAGCAGTTCAACCTTGGACAGGAACACTGAAGCTTTCTTT	CASSSTLDRNTEAFF
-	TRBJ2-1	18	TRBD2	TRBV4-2	TGTGCCAGCAGCCAGTCGACTAGCCTAAGATTGGGGTACAATGAGCAGTTCTTC	CASSQSTSLRLGYNEQFF
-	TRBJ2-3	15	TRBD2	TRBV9	TGTGCCAGCAGCGTTAGCGGGGGGGCCCGTGATACGCAGTATTTT	CASSVSGGARDTQYF
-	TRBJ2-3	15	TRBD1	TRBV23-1	TGCGCCAGCTTGGGGACAGCCTATAGCACAGATACGCAGTATTTT	CASLGTAYSTDTQYF
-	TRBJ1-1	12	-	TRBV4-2	TGTGCCAGCAGCCAAGTTGGACATGAAGCTTTCTTT	CASSQVGHEAFF
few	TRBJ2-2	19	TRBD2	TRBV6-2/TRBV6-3	TGTGCCAGCAGTGCTGGCGTGACTAGCGGGGGGGCCGTGACCGGGGAGCTGTTTTTT	CASSAGVTSGGAVTGELFF
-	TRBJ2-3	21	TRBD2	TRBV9	TGTGCCAGCAGCGGTTCTGAGACTAGCGGGGGGGCCGTTGAGTGGACAGATACGCAGTATTTT	CASSGSETSGGAVEWTDTQYF
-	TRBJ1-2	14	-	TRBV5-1	TGCGCCAGCAGCTTGGACAGGGCAAACTATGGCTACACCTTC	CASSLDRANYGYTF
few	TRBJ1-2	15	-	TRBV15	TGTGCCACCAGCAGAGGAACACAGGGTAGATGGGGCTACACCTTC	CATSRGTQGRWGYTF
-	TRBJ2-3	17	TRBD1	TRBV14	TGTGCCAGCAGCCAAGATCGGTACAGGGGAGTCCCAGATACGCAGTATTTT	CASSQDRYRGVPDTQYF
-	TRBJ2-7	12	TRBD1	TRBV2	TGTGCCACTGACAGGGTAAGATCCGAGCAGTACTTC	CATDRVRSEQYF
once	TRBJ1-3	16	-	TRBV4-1	TGCGCCAGCAGCCAAGATCGACCCGTAGAGAGAAACACCATATATTTT	CASSQDRPVERNTIYF
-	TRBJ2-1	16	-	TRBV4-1	TGCGCCAGCAGCCGATCCGGGACCCTTGGATACAATGAGCAGTTCTTC	CASSRSGTLGYNEQFF
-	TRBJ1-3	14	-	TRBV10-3	TGTGCCATCAGTGCGGGCGGCTCTGGAAACACCATATATTTT	CAISAGGSGNTIYF
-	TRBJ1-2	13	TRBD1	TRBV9	TGTGCCAGCAGCGTCGGGACAGTCTATGGCTACACCTTC	CASSVGTVYGYTF
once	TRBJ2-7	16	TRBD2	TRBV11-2	TGTGCCAGCAGTCTTATGGGCGGCGGGGGGACCTACGAGCAGTACTTC	CASSLMGGGGTYEQYF
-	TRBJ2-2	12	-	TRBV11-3	TGTGCCAGCAGCCGGAACACCGGGGAGCTGTTTTTT	CASSRNTGELFF
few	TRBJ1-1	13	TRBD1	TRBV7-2	TGTGCCAGCAGCCTAAGGGACAGGGATGGGTCTTTCTTT	CASSLRDRDGSFF
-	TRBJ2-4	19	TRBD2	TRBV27	TGTGCCAGCAGTTTGTCAGGACTAGCGGGGGCGAAAGCCAAAAACATTCAGTACTTC	CASSLSGLAGAKAKNIQYF
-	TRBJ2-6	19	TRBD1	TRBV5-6	TGTGCCAGCAGCCCGGAGCGACAGGGACGGAGCGCTGGGGCCAACGTCCTGACTTTC	CASSPERQGRSAGANVLTF
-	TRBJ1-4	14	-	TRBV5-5	TGTGCCAGCAGCGTCCGGGACTTTAATGAAAAACTGTTTTTT	CASSVRDFNEKLFF
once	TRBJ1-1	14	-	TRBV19	TGTGCCAGTAATACCAGGGGTCCTAACACTGAAGCTTTCTTT	CASNTRGPNTEAFF
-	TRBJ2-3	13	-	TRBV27	TGTGCCAGCAGACACACAAGCACAGATACGCAGTATTTT	CASRHTSTDTQYF
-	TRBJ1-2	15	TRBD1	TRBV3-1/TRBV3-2	TGTGCCAGCAGCCAACCGGGACAGGGCCCCGATGGCTACACCTTC	CASSQPGQGPDGYTF
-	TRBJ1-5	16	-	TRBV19	TGTGCCAGTAGCCTCAGGGGAGGGGGGCTCAATCAGCCCCAGCATTTT	CASSLRGGGLNQPQHF
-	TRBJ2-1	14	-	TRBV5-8	TGTGCCAGCAGCTTCCGTTCTGGGGGCAATGAGCAGTTCTTC	CASSFRSGGNEQFF